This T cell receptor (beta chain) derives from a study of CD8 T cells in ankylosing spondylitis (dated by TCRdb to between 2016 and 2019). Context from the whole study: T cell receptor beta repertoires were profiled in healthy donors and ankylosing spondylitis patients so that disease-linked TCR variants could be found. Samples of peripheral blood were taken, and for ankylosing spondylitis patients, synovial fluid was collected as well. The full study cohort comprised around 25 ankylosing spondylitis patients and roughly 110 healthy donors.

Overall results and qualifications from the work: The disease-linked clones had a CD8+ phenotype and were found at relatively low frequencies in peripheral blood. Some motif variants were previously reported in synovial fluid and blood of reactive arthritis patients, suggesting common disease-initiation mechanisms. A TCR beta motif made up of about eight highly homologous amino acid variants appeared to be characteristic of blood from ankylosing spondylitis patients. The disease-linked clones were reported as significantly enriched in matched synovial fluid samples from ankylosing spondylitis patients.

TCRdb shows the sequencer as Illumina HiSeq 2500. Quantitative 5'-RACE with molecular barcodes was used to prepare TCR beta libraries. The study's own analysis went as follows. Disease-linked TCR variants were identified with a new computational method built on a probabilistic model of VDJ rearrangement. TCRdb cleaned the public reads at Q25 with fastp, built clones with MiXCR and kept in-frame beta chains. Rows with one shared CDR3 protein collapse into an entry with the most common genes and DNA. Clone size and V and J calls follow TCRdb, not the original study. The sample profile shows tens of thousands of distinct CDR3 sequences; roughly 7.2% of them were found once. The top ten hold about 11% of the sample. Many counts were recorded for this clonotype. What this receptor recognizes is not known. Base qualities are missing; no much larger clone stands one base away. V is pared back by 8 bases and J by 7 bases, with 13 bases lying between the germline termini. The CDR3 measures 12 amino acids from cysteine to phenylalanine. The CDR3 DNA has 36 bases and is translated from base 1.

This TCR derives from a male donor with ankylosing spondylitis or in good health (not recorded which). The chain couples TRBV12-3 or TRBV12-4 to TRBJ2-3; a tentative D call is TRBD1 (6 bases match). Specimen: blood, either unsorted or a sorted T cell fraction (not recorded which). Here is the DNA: TGTGCCAGCCTAGCAGGGACAAATACGCAGTATTTT. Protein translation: CASLAGTNTQYF.